The text below deals with one T cell receptor beta chain. What it binds is unknown. The data were obtained in a study of cytomegalovirus exposure and HLA in healthy donors. Study observations and caveats: CMV serostatus was the sole immune exposure information available. TCR beta sequences numbering some 17,000 were associated with HLA alleles at 0.05 false discovery rate in a later analysis.

With 60 Vbeta and 13 Jbeta primers, the PCR was carried out. Authors' methods: Later reanalysis found roughly 80 million unique TCR beta chains, roughly 10 million of them shared. Sequenced by immunoSEQ multiplex PCR; TCRdb stores in-frame clones only, minus some. The DNA gave D and trimming, while V, J and clone size come from that table. The sample carries 150,000 to 200,000 clones, approximately 85% recorded once. Germline CDR1 PRHDT, CDR2 FYEKMQ (reference sequence). The length of the CDR3 is 19 residues. Trimming cost V 2 bases and J 3 bases; bases outside gene matches: 12. What was sequenced was PBMCs. This clonotype was sampled from a girl aged 10-17 years in good health and CMV-seropositive. The rearrangement links TRBV13 to TRBJ2-1; TRBD2 matches 11 bases. The chain's CDR3 is CASSLNLAGGLTNYNEQFF. CDR3 in DNA: TGTGCCAGCAGCTTAAACCTAGCGGGGGGCCTGACTAACTACAATGAGCAGTTCTTC.